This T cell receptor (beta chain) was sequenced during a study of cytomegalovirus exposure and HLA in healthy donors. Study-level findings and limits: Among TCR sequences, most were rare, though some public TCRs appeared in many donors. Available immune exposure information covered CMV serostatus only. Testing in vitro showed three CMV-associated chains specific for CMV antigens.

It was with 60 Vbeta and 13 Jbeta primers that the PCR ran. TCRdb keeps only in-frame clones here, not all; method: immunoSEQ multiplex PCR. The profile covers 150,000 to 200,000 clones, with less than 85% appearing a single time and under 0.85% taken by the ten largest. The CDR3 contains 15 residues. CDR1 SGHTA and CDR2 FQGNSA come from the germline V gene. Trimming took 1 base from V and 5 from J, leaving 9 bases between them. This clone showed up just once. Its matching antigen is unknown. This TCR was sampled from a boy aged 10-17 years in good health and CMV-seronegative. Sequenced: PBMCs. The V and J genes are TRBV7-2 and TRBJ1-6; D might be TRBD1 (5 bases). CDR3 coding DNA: TGTGCCAGCAGCTTAGAGGGGCACCATAATTCACCCCTCCACTTT. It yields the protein CASSLEGHHNSPLHF.